What follows are 20 T cell receptor beta chains derived from one specimen sequenced in a study of shared clonotypes between healthy human individuals. Produced via immunoSEQ multiplex PCR; TCRdb's table is partial and in-frame only. The sample lists 2 million to 2.5 million clones, 85% to 95% occurring once. The sequencing sample was made of naive CD4+ T cells from PBMCs. Subset noted: CD45RA+ positively selected. The receptors originated from a man aged 18 to 35 in good health. Some clones in this sample may be carry-over from other donors' samples.

This clone appeared once. The chain employs TRBV18 and TRBJ2-5; D may be TRBD2 (5 bases). V was cut by 0 bases and J by 1 base, with 9 bases left in between. Germline CDR1 is KGHSH and CDR2 is LQKENI. The length of the CDR3 is 15 residues. CDR3 nucleotides: TGTGCCAGCTCACCACCCCGGGGTCCCCAAGAGACCCAGTACTTC. Translating gives CASSPPRGPQETQYF.

This sequence joins TRBV5-1 and TRBJ2-5, with 8 bases that match TRBD2. CDR1 SGHRS and CDR2 YFSETQ come from the germline V gene. Losses at the gene ends were 0 bases for V and 2 bases for J; bases not matched to a gene: 3. The CDR3 length is 15 residues. The CDR3 DNA is TGCGCCAGCAGCTTGGCCGCGGGAGGACAAGAGACCCAGTACTTC. The encoded protein is CASSLAAGGQETQYF.

The chain joins TRBV2 to TRBJ2-1, with a weak D call TRBD2 (6 bases). This CDR3 has 16 residues. Trimming took off 5 bases at V and 15 bases at J, with 29 bases between the two ends. Germline CDR1 is SNHLY and CDR2 is FYNNEI. CDR3 nucleotides: TGTGCCAGCAGTTCGACGGGGCCCCAAGCAGCGGGTAGTTTGTTCTTC. Its protein product is CASSSTGPQAAGSLFF.

The chain links TRBV9 to TRBJ2-1; D is possibly TRBD1 (5 bases). The CDR3 length is 15 residues. V was shortened by 4 bases and J by 2 bases, with 13 bases between the two germline ends. CDR1 and CDR2 (germline): SGDLS, YYNGEE. As DNA, the CDR3 is TGTGCCAGCAGCCTTCTTGTAGGGGCCTACAATGAGCAGTTCTTC. As protein: CASSLLVGAYNEQFF. Combining the CDR3 with reference TRBV9 and TRBJ2-1 gives the whole variable domain DSGVTQTPKHLITATGQRVTLRCSPRSGDLSVYWYQQSLDQGLQFLIQYYNGEERAKGNILERFSAQQFPDLHSELNLSSLELGDSALYFCASSLLVGAYNEQFFGPGTRLTVL.

This chain links TRBV30 with TRBJ2-5; D might be TRBD2 (7 bases). The J call is doubtful: the DNA matches TRBJ2-7 better. Germline V lookup: CDR1 GTSNPN, CDR2 SVGIG (reference sequence). The CDR3 is 13 residues long. CDR3 sequence: CAWKGYREGEQYF. CDR3 coding DNA: TGTGCCTGGAAGGGTTACAGGGAGGGCGAGCAGTACTTC.

The chain is built from TRBV29-1 and TRBJ2-5, with 7 bases fitting TRBD2. Germline CDR1 reads SQVTM; CDR2 reads ANQGSEA. V was pared by 4 bases and J by 3 bases, with 5 bases of the junction left unmatched. The CDR3 loop spans 13 amino acids. The CDR3 loop is CSVVWLAEETQYF. CDR3 DNA: TGCAGCGTTGTTTGGCTAGCGGAAGAGACCCAGTACTTC.

CDR3 coding DNA: TGTGCCAGCAGCCATAGGGACAGGGTTCAGTCTTCGGGGACTGAAGCTTTCTTT. It yields the protein CASSHRDRVQSSGTEAFF. The rearrangement uses TRBV5-4 and TRBJ1-1, with 9 nucleotides matching TRBD1. V shed 4 bases, J shed 5 bases, and the junction held 18 bases outside the gene matches. This CDR3 region has 18 residues. Germline CDR1 SGHNT, CDR2 YYREEE (reference sequence).

The chain joins TRBV19 to TRBJ1-3, with D unclear. Germline CDR1 and CDR2: LNHDA and SQIVND (reference sequence). The CDR3 has 18 amino acids. Between the trimmed V and J ends, which lost 2 bases and 0 bases, there was a span of 17 bases. CDR3 region: CASSILLRQRNSGNTIYF. Here the CDR3 DNA reads TGTGCCAGTAGTATACTTCTGCGGCAGCGAAACTCTGGAAACACCATATATTTT.

V gene TRBV25-1 combines with J gene TRBJ2-1, with 11 nucleotides matching TRBD2. Trimming removed 1 base from V and 6 bases from J; junction bases left unmatched: 2. There are 15 residues in the CDR3. Germline V gene data show CDR1 as MGHDK and CDR2 as SYGVNS. The CDR3 bases are TGTGCCAGCAGTGAATCACTAGCGGGGGCCAATGAGCAGTTCTTC. This gives the protein CASSESLAGANEQFF.

The J gene is TRBJ2-2, the V gene TRBV7-9, with 8 bases lining up with TRBD1. V was pared by 8 bases and J by 5 bases, with 13 bases of the junction left unmatched. From germline, CDR1 is SEHNR and CDR2 FQNEAQ (reference sequence). The CDR3 has 16 amino acids. The CDR3 coding sequence is TGTGCCAGCCGCCCCAGGGGGCGCGGGGAAACCGGGGAGCTGTTTTTT. Encoded protein: CASRPRGRGETGELFF.

The table lists this clone with a few counts. The rearrangement uses TRBV18 and TRBJ1-3; the D is unclear. The CDR3 length is 13 residues. Germline CDR1 reads KGHSH; CDR2 reads LQKENI. The germline V and J ends were trimmed by 5 bases and 2 bases, with 7 bases remaining between them. CDR3 sequence reads: CASSGGAGNTIYF. CDR3 coding DNA: TGTGCCAGCTCAGGTGGCGCTGGAAACACCATATATTTT.

The CDR3 here is CASSSFVDTQYF. The CDR3 DNA reads TGTGCCAGTAGTTCCTTTGTCGATACGCAGTATTTT. The chain employs TRBV19 and TRBJ2-3; no reliable D call. Germline lookup yields CDR1 LNHDA and CDR2 SQIVND (reference sequence). The CDR3 loop spans 12 amino acids. The ends were cut back, 5 bases at V and 6 bases at J, with 9 bases in the middle.

This clone was picked up one time. The chain links TRBV7-8 to TRBJ2-1, with 7 bases aligning to TRBD2. V lost 1 base to trimming and J lost 5 bases; unmatched junction nucleotides: 11. The CDR3 covers 17 residues. Germline V lookup: CDR1 SGHVS, CDR2 FQNEAQ. The DNA of the CDR3 is TGTGCCAGCAGCTTAGTGAACTCCGGGACTACCCACAATGAGCAGTTCTTC. Its protein product is CASSLVNSGTTHNEQFF.

The rearrangement links TRBV11-2 to TRBJ2-1; 8 positions match TRBD1. V dropped 0 bases and J dropped 2; count of bases not matched to a gene: 6. Germline V lookup: CDR1 SGHAT, CDR2 FQNNGV. This CDR3 spans 17 amino acids. Written as DNA, the CDR3 is TGTGCCAGCAGCTTAGATCAGCGGACAGGGACCTACAATGAGCAGTTCTTC. It codes for CASSLDQRTGTYNEQFF.

The chain has TRBV7-3 and TRBJ2-2; TRBD1 matches 8 bases. Germline CDR1 and CDR2: SGHTA and FQGTGA. The J segment lost 1 base and the V segment lost 0 bases, leaving 1 base of the junction unmatched. The CDR3 spans 16 residues. The CDR3 spells CASSLTGQGNTGELFF. CDR3 bases: TGTGCCAGCAGCTTAACAGGACAGGGGAACACCGGGGAGCTGTTTTTT.

The gene calls are TRBV28 and TRBJ2-7, with D tentatively TRBD1 or TRBD2 (5 bases each). V was trimmed by 8 bases and J by 3 bases, leaving 14 bases between them. CDR1 is MDHEN, CDR2 SYDVKM, per germline. The CDR3 totals 13 residues. The CDR3 DNA sequence: TGTGCCAGCGAATCGGGGCGGAACTACGAGCAGTACTTC. Translation gives CASESGRNYEQYF.

Regarding this clone: The sample contains more than one DNA sequence encoding this CDR3. The rearrangement joins TRBV5-1 to TRBJ2-7, with D unclear. There are 14 residues in the CDR3. Germline-derived CDR1 and CDR2 are SGHRS and YFSETQ. V lost 0 bases and J lost 0, with 7 bases in between. CDR3 amino acids: CASSLAGNSYEQYF. DNA for the CDR3: TGCGCCAGCAGCTTGGCTGGGAACTCCTACGAGCAGTACTTC. The full variable domain, rest sourced from reference TRBV5-1 and TRBJ2-7, is KAGVTQTPRYLIKTRGQQVTLSCSPISGHRSVSWYQQTPGQGLQFLFEYFSETQRNKGNFPGRFSGRQFSNSRSEMNVSTLELGDSALYLCASSLAGNSYEQYFGPGTRLTVT.

Here the CDR3 reads CASSLGQGRNYEQYF. CDR3 DNA: TGTGCCAGCAGCTTGGGACAGGGGCGGAACTACGAGCAGTACTTC. This sequence joins TRBV5-4 and TRBJ2-7; 8 bases are a match to TRBD1. The CDR3 covers 15 residues. CDR1 and CDR2 (germline): SGHNT, YYREEE (reference sequence). V shed 0 bases, J shed 3 bases, and the junction held 5 bases outside the gene matches.

The chain is built from TRBV28 and TRBJ1-1, with no clear D. This CDR3 is 16 amino acids long. V shed 5 bases and J shed 0 bases, with 16 bases lying between them. Germline CDR1 MDHEN, CDR2 SYDVKM. CDR3 protein: CASSREQVLMNTEAFF. For the CDR3, the DNA is TGTGCCAGCAGTAGAGAGCAGGTTCTTATGAACACTGAAGCTTTCTTT.

V is TRBV28 and J is TRBJ1-2, with a possible D match to TRBD1 (5 bases). Trimming took off 5 bases at V and 0 bases at J, with 16 bases between the two ends. Germline V CDR1 and CDR2: MDHEN, SYDVKM. The CDR3 length is 16 residues. CDR3 protein: CASSPQFGQANYGYTF. For the CDR3, the DNA is TGTGCCAGCAGTCCACAATTCGGACAAGCTAACTATGGCTACACCTTC.